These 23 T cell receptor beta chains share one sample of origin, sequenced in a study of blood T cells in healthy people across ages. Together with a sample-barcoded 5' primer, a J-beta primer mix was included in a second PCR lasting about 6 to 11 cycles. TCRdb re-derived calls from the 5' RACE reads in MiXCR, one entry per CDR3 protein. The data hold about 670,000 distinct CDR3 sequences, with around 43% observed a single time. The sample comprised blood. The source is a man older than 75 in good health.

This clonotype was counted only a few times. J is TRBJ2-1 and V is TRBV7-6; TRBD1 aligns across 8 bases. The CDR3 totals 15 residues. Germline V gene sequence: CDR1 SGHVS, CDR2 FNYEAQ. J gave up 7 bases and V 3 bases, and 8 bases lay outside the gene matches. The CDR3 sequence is CASSFAPTGANEQFF. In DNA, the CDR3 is TGTGCCAGCAGCTTCGCCCCGACAGGGGCGAATGAGCAGTTCTTC.

The DNA for the CDR3 is TGTGCCAGCAGCCAGGACCTTTCGAACACCGGGGAGCTGTTTTTT. Its protein is CASSQDLSNTGELFF. The rearrangement uses TRBV5-5 and TRBJ2-2; D is ambiguous. V dropped 4 bases and J dropped 0 bases, with 10 bases sitting between them. The CDR3 extends over 15 amino acids. The germline gives CDR1 SGHKS, CDR2 YYEKEE (reference sequence).

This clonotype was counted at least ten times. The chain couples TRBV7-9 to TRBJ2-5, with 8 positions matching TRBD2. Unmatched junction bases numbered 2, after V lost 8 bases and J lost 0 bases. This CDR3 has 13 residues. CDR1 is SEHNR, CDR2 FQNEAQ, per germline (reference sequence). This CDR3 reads CASERGNQETQYF. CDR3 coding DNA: TGTGCCAGCGAGCGGGGGAACCAAGAGACCCAGTACTTC.

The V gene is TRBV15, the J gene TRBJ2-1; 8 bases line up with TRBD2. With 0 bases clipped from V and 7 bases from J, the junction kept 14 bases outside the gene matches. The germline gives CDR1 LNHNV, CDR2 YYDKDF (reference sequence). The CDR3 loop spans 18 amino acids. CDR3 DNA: TGTGCCACCAGCAGAGATAGCGGGATCTCCCCAGCCGGGAATGAGCAGTTCTTC. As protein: CATSRDSGISPAGNEQFF.

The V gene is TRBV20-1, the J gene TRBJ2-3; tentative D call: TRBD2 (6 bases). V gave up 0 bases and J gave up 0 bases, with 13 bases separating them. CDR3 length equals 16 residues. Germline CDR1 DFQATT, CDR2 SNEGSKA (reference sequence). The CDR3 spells CSAREGRGASTDTQYF. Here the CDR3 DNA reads TGCAGTGCTAGAGAAGGGCGGGGTGCTAGCACAGATACGCAGTATTTT.

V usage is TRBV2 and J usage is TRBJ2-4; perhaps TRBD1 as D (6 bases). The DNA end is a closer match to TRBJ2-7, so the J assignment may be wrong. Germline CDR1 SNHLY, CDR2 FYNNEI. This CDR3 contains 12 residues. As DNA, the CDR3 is TGTGCCAGCAGTCCCAGGGGCCCCGAGCAGTACTTC. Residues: CASSPRGPEQYF.

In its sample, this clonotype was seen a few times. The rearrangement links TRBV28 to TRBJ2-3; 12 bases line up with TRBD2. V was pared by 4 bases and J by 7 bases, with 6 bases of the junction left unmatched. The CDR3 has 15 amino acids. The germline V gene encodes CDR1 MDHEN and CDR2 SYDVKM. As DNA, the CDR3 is TGTGCCAGCAGTTCACTAGCGGGAGGCGTAAATACGCAGTATTTT. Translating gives CASSSLAGGVNTQYF.

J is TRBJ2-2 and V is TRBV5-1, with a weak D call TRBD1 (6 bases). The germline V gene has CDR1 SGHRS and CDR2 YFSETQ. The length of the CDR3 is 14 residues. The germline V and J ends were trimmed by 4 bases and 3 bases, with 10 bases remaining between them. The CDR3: CASSAGQYTGELFF. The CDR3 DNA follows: TGCGCCAGCAGCGCCGGACAGTACACCGGGGAGCTGTTTTTT.

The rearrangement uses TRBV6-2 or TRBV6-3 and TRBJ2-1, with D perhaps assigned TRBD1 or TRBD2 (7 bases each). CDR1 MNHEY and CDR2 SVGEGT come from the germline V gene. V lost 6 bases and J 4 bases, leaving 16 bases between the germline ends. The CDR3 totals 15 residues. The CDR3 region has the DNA TGTGCCAGCAGCCCGCAGGGGGGGACGTACAATGAGCAGTTCTTC. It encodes CASSPQGGTYNEQFF.

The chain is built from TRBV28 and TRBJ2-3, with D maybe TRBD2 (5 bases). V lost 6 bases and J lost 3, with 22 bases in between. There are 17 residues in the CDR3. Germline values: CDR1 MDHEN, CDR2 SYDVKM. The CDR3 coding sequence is TGTGCCAGCAGCCCTCCTCAATTGGGGAGAGGGACAGATACGCAGTATTTT. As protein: CASSPPQLGRGTDTQYF.

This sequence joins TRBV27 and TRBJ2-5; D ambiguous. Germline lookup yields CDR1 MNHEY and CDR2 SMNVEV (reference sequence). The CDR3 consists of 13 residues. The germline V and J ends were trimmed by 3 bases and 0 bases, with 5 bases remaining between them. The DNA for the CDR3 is TGTGCCAGCAGTTTGCCCAACCAAGAGACCCAGTACTTC. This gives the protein CASSLPNQETQYF.

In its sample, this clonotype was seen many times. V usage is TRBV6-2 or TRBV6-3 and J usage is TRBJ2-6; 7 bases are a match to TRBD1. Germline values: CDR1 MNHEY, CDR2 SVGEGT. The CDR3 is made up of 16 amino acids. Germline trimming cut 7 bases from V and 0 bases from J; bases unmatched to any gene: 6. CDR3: CASTSGQPSGANVLTF. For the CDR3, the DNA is TGTGCCAGCACCTCGGGACAGCCCTCTGGGGCCAACGTCCTGACTTTC.

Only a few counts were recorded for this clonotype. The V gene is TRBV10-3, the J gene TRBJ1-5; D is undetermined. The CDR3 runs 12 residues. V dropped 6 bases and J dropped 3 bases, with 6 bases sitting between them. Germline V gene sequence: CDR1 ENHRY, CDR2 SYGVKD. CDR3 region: CAIRANNQPQHF. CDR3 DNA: TGTGCCATCAGAGCAAACAATCAGCCCCAGCATTTT.

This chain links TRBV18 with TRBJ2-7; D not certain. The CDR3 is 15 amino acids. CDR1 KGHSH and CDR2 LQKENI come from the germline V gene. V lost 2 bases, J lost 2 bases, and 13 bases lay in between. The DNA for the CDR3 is TGTGCCAGCTCACCAGCCGAGGCAGACGCCTACGAGCAGTACTTC. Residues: CASSPAEADAYEQYF.

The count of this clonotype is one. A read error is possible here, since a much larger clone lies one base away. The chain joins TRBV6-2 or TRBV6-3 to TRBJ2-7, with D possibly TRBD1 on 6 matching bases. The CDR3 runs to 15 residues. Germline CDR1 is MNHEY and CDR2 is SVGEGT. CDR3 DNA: TGTGCCGGCAGTCTTTTACGGACAGAACCCTACGAGCAGTACTTC. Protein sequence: CAGSLLRTEPYEQYF.

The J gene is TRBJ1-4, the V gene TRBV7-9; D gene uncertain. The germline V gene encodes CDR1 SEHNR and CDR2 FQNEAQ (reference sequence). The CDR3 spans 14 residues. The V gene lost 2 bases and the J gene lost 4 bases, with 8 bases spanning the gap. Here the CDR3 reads CASSLIRDNEKLFF. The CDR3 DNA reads TGTGCCAGCAGCTTAATCAGAGATAATGAAAAACTGTTTTTT. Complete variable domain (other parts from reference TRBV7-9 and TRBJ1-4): DTGVSQNPRHKITKRGQNVTFRCDPISEHNRLYWYRQTLGQGPEFLTYFQNEAQLEKSRLLSDRFSAERPKGSFSTLEIQRTEQGDSAMYLCASSLIRDNEKLFFGSGTQLSVL.

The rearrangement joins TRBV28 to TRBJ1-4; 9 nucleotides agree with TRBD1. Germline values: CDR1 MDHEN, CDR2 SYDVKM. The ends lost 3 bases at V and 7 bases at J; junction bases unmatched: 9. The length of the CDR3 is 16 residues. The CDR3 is CASSFGQGTAGEKLFF. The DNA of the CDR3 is TGTGCCAGCAGTTTCGGACAGGGGACCGCCGGTGAAAAACTGTTTTTT.

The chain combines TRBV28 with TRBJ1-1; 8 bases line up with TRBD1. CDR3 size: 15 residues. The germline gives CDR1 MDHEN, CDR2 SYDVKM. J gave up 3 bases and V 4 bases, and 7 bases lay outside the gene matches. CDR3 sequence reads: CASSSWSRGHTEAFF. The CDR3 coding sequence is TGTGCCAGCAGTTCCTGGAGCAGGGGGCACACTGAAGCTTTCTTT.

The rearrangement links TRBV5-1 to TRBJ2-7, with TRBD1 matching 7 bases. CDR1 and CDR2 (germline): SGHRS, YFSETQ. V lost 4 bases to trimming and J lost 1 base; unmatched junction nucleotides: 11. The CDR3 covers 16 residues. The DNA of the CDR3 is TGCGCCAGCAGCCCCGACGGACAGGCATCTTCCTACGAGCAGTACTTC. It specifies CASSPDGQASSYEQYF.

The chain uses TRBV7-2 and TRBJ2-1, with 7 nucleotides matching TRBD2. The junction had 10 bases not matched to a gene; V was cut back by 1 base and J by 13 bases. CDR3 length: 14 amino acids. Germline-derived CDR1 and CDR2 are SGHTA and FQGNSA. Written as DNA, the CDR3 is TGTGCCAGCAGCTTAGACCGCGGGGGAGAGACCCAGTTCTTC. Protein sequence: CASSLDRGGETQFF.

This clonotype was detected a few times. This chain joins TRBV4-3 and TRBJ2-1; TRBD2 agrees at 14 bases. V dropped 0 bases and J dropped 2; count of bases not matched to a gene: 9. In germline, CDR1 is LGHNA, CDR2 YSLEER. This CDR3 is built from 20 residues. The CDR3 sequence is CASSQDLTSGRAYTYNEQFF. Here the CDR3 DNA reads TGCGCCAGCAGCCAAGATCTGACTAGCGGGAGGGCCTATACCTACAATGAGCAGTTCTTC.

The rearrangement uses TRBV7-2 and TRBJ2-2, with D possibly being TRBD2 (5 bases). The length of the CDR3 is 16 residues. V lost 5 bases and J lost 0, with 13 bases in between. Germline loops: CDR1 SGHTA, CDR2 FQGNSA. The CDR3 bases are TGTGCCAGCAGCCCATTAGCGATCACGAACACCGGGGAGCTGTTTTTT. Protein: CASSPLAITNTGELFF.

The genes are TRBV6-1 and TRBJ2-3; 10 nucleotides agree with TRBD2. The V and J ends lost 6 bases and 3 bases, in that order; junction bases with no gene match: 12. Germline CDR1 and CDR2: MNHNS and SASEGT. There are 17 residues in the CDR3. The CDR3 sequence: CASSSRKLAGYTDTQYF. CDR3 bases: TGTGCCAGCAGCAGCCGCAAACTAGCGGGGTATACAGATACGCAGTATTTT.